A single sample gave rise to the 10 T cell receptor beta chains below, sequenced in a study of post-analysis software for immune sequencing data. General observations from the study: Patients carried roughly 5 TRBV segments more frequently than controls did, and TRBV5-6, TRBV5-1 and TRBV20-1 were among them.

These TCRs' antigens remain unknown. Prepared TCR beta cDNA libraries contained unique molecular identifiers. TCRdb analysed the PCR reads with MiXCR anew, one entry per CDR3 protein. The data hold some 690,000 distinct CDR3 sequences, with roughly 27% observed a single time. Source material: blood. The receptors stem from a girl aged 10-17 years with multiple sclerosis.

This clonotype was detected ten times or more. This chain uses TRBV15 with TRBJ2-1; perhaps D is TRBD1 or TRBD2 (5 bases each). Deletions cut 1 base from V and 4 bases from J, with 14 bases between. Looked up from germline, CDR1 is LNHNV and CDR2 is YYDKDF (reference sequence). This CDR3 has 16 amino acids. The DNA for the CDR3 is TGTGCCACCAGCAGAGCCCCGACCGGGGCATACAATGAGCAGTTCTTC. Amino acids: CATSRAPTGAYNEQFF.

V is TRBV20-1 and J is TRBJ2-3; no reliable D call. Trimming stripped 6 bases from V and 4 bases from J, with 17 bases between. The CDR3 sequence is 14 residues long. Looked up from germline, CDR1 is DFQATT and CDR2 is SNEGSKA (reference sequence). The CDR3 region is CSALTPRVADTQYF. The CDR3 DNA reads as TGCAGTGCCCTGACTCCTAGAGTTGCAGATACGCAGTATTTT.

Concerning this clonotype itself: One junction end disagrees with the germline gene, perhaps due to a read error. The V call is TRBV7-8, the J call TRBJ2-7, with D unresolved. The CDR3 is 14 residues long. Germline V gene lookup returns CDR1 SGHVS and CDR2 FQNEAQ. The CDR3 region is CASSFPGRTYVQYF. As DNA, the CDR3 is TGTGCCAGCAGCTTCCCGGGCAGGACCTACGTGCAGTACTTC. The full variable domain, with the rest looked up from reference TRBV7-8 and TRBJ2-7, is GAGVSQSPRYKVAKRGQDVALRCDPISGHVSLFWYQQALGQGPEFLTYFQNEAQLDKSGLPSDRFFAERPEGSVSTLKIQRTQQEDSAVYLCASSFPGRTYVQYFGPGTRLTVT.

The V and J genes are TRBV20-1 and TRBJ1-2; 8 nucleotides match TRBD1. This CDR3 is 15 amino acids long. Germline values: CDR1 DFQATT, CDR2 SNEGSKA (reference sequence). The J segment lost 6 bases and the V segment lost 0 bases, leaving 9 bases of the junction unmatched. The CDR3 DNA is TGCAGTGCTAGAGAGGGACAGGTTAAACGACATGGCTACACCTTC. The encoded protein is CSAREGQVKRHGYTF.

This clonotype turned up a few times. The chain employs TRBV18 and TRBJ2-5, with TRBD1 as a possible D gene (6 bases). Looked up from germline, CDR1 is KGHSH and CDR2 is LQKENI. This CDR3 region has 15 residues. V was pared by 3 bases and J by 0 bases, with 11 bases between. This CDR3 is CASSPQGNHQETQYF. CDR3 DNA sequence: TGTGCCAGCTCACCTCAGGGGAACCACCAAGAGACCCAGTACTTC.

The chain carries TRBV20-1 and TRBJ2-6; TRBD2 might be the D (6 bases). The V and J ends lost 1 base and 0 bases respectively, with 16 bases between them. Germline CDR1 reads DFQATT; CDR2 reads SNEGSKA (reference sequence). This CDR3 has 18 residues. CDR3 coding DNA: TGCAGTGCTAGAGGGCCTTGGGGGGAGAGCTCTGGGGCCAACGTCCTGACTTTC. This encodes CSARGPWGESSGANVLTF.

The CDR3 DNA reads TGTGCCAGCCAGGGATACAATCAGCCCCAGCATTTT. Protein product: CASQGYNQPQHF. This chain connects TRBV27 to TRBJ1-5; D is possibly TRBD1 (5 bases). The CDR3 is made up of 12 amino acids. Between the trimmed V and J ends, which lost 8 bases and 3 bases, there was a span of 8 bases. The V gene's germline CDR1 is MNHEY and CDR2 SMNVEV (reference sequence).

Turning to this clonotype: A single base separates this from a much larger clone, so it may be a read error. This chain connects TRBV6-2 or TRBV6-3 to TRBJ2-5; no firm D call. The J call may be faulty, since TRBJ2-7 better matches the DNA end. CDR3 length: 13 residues. The germline V gene encodes CDR1 MNHEY and CDR2 SVGEGT. The CDR3 sequence: CASSYVGSYEQYF. DNA for the CDR3: TGTGCCAGCAGTTACGTAGGGTCCTACGAGCAGTACTTC.

Of note for this clonotype: One junction end does not reproduce the germline sequence, and a read error may be involved. The V call is TRBV14, the J call TRBJ2-5; 7 bases map to TRBD2. CDR1 SGHDN and CDR2 FVKESK come from the germline V gene. This CDR3 comprises 17 residues. The CDR3 DNA is TGTGCCAGTAGCCAAGATTGGCCCGGAGCGGGGTTGGAGACCCAGTACTTC. Translation gives CASSQDWPGAGLETQYF.

A few counts support this clonotype. This sequence joins TRBV20-1 and TRBJ2-7; D call uncertain. The CDR3 length is 12 residues. The germline gives CDR1 DFQATT, CDR2 SNEGSKA (reference sequence). V shed 4 bases and J shed 1 base, with 8 bases lying between them. CDR3 residues: CSANLPSYEQYF. The CDR3 region has the DNA TGCAGTGCTAATCTGCCGTCCTACGAGCAGTACTTC.